These 24 T cell receptor beta chains came from one sample sequenced in a study of T-cell memory formation after mild COVID-19. TCRdb recomputed calls from the 5' RACE reads with MiXCR, one row per CDR3 protein. The data show around 300,000 distinct CDR3 sequences, with approximately 20% seen just once and around 21% held by the top ten. Source material: PBMCs or a T cell subset sorted from them (not recorded which). Every receptor here comes from a young man who had mild COVID-19 (a few samples of this study predate the infection). Cell type and time point are not known.

The sample holds a few counts of this clonotype. The CDR3 sequence: CASSRQGQGYGYTF. CDR3 coding DNA: TGTGCCAGCAGTCGACAGGGGCAGGGCTATGGCTACACCTTC. The chain recombines TRBV6-5 with TRBJ1-2; 8 bases align to TRBD1. The CDR3 consists of 14 residues. The V gene end was trimmed by 5 bases and the J gene end by 4 bases; junction bases not matched to a gene: 6. Germline loops: CDR1 MNHEY, CDR2 SVGAGI.

This clonotype appeared a few times. This rearrangement joins TRBV9 to TRBJ2-3; 9 nucleotides agree with TRBD1. J lost 5 bases, V lost 3 bases, and 10 bases had no gene match. Germline lookup yields CDR1 SGDLS and CDR2 YYNGEE. This CDR3 has 16 residues. The CDR3, as DNA: TGTGCCAGCAGCGACAGGGGGCCTGGGAGCCTAGATACGCAGTATTTT. This gives the protein CASSDRGPGSLDTQYF.

This clonotype was observed a few times. The CDR3 loop is CAWSGQGSTQYF. As DNA, the CDR3 is TGTGCCTGGAGTGGACAGGGGAGTACGCAGTATTTT. The chain combines TRBV30 with TRBJ2-3, with 8 bases lining up with TRBD1. Germline V lookup: CDR1 GTSNPN, CDR2 SVGIG (reference sequence). The CDR3 runs to 12 residues. The J segment lost 8 bases and the V segment lost 1 base, leaving 2 bases of the junction unmatched.

Many counts were recorded for this clonotype. V gene TRBV29-1 combines with J gene TRBJ2-6, with D perhaps assigned TRBD1 or TRBD2 (5 bases each). The CDR3 is made up of 13 amino acids. Germline V gives CDR1 SQVTM, CDR2 ANQGSEA. V was trimmed by 6 bases and J by 2 bases, leaving 8 bases between them. The CDR3 nucleotides read TGCAGCGTAGGGACGACTGGGGCCAACGTCCTGACTTTC. It yields the protein CSVGTTGANVLTF.

A single count supports this clonotype. The junction shows a germline mismatch at one end, possibly a read error. The genes are TRBV4-1 and TRBJ2-5; TRBD2 matches at 9 bases. There are 16 residues in the CDR3. Germline CDR1 MGHRA, CDR2 YSYEKL. CDR3 amino acids: CASSHPPSGEQETRYF. The CDR3, as DNA: TGCGCCAGCAGCCACCCTCCTAGCGGGGAACAAGAGACCCGGTACTTC.

The chain joins TRBV9 to TRBJ2-5; 8 positions agree with TRBD2. Per germline, CDR1 SGDLS and CDR2 YYNGEE. The V segment lost 1 base and the J segment 10 bases; nucleotides outside the gene matches: 9. The CDR3 consists of 14 residues. The CDR3 here is CASSVSGGPEDQYF. DNA for the CDR3: TGTGCCAGCAGCGTAAGCGGGGGCCCCGAGGACCAGTACTTC.

This clonotype was counted between two and nine times. J is TRBJ2-7 and V is TRBV6-5, with 9 bases aligning to TRBD2. Looked up from germline, CDR1 is MNHEY and CDR2 is SVGAGI. V shed 5 bases and J 6 bases; nucleotides not matched to a gene: 5. The CDR3 covers 13 residues. CDR3 sequence (DNA): TGTGCCAGCAGTCCCGGACTAGCGCGCGAGCAGTACTTC. Amino acids: CASSPGLAREQYF.

This clonotype was counted at least ten times. V gene TRBV30 combines with J gene TRBJ1-5, with D maybe TRBD1 (6 bases). Trimming left V 1 base short and J 5 bases short, with 9 bases between. Germline-derived CDR1 and CDR2 are GTSNPN and SVGIG (reference sequence). This CDR3 region has 13 residues. The CDR3 loop is CAWSAQGDQPQHF. The DNA for the CDR3 is TGTGCCTGGAGTGCACAGGGCGATCAGCCCCAGCATTTT.

This chain connects TRBV10-3 to TRBJ2-2, with D tentatively TRBD2 (6 bases). V was shortened by 8 bases and J by 5 bases, with 12 bases between the two germline ends. CDR1 is ENHRY and CDR2 is SYGVKD in the germline V gene. The CDR3 loop spans 13 amino acids. CDR3 nucleotide sequence: TGTGCCATCGCTAGCGTCTATACCGGGGAGCTGTTTTTT. Translated, it gives CAIASVYTGELFF.

Within the sample, this clonotype is medium-sized. J is TRBJ2-3 and V is TRBV5-1; tentatively, D is TRBD1 or TRBD2 (6 bases each). The ends were cut back, 1 base at V and 5 bases at J, with 14 bases in the middle. This CDR3 comprises 15 residues. Germline loops: CDR1 SGHRS, CDR2 YFSETQ. CDR3 bases: TGCGCCAGCAGCTTGATGGGGGGCCGGGGAGATACGCAGTATTTT. Encoded protein: CASSLMGGRGDTQYF.

This clonotype was detected a few times. V gene TRBV4-3 combines with J gene TRBJ1-1; D is uncertain. The CDR3 has 14 residues. Trimming shortened V by 2 bases and J by 4 bases, and 11 bases separated the two germline ends. Germline values: CDR1 LGHNA, CDR2 YSLEER. The CDR3 coding sequence is TGCGCCAGCAGCCAATATGGGGAGGGCACTGAAGCTTTCTTT. Its translation: CASSQYGEGTEAFF.

This clonotype has more than one count but fewer than ten. This chain uses TRBV2 with TRBJ2-5; 10 bases map to TRBD1. V was clipped by 3 bases and J by 5 bases; unmatched bases: 6. Germline CDR1 is SNHLY and CDR2 is FYNNEI. This CDR3 spans 15 amino acids. The CDR3 DNA sequence: TGTGCCAGCAGTGAGGGACAGGGGATGAGGGAGACCCAGTACTTC. Its translation: CASSEGQGMRETQYF. The variable domain in full, with the rest retrieved from reference TRBV2 and TRBJ2-5, is EPEVTQTPSHQVTQMGQEVILRCVPISNHLYFYWYRQILGQKVEFLVSFYNNEISEKSEIFDDQFSVERPDGSNFTLKIRSTKLEDSAMYFCASSEGQGMRETQYFGPGTRLLVL.

The chain recombines TRBV20-1 with TRBJ2-1; 10 positions match TRBD2. Per the germline V gene, CDR1 is DFQATT and CDR2 is SNEGSKA (reference sequence). This CDR3 is 14 amino acids long. J lost 5 bases, V lost 5 bases, and 6 bases had no gene match. CDR3 nucleotides: TGCAGTGCTTCGACTAGCGGGCCGCACAATGAGCAGTTCTTC. As protein: CSASTSGPHNEQFF.

This clonotype was counted a few times. This sequence joins TRBV29-1 and TRBJ2-7; 10 bases agree with TRBD1. The trim removed 7 bases at V and 3 bases at J, leaving 12 bases unmatched. CDR1 is SQVTM, CDR2 ANQGSEA, per germline. The CDR3 consists of 15 residues. The CDR3 sequence: CSATSRRDRGYEQYF. CDR3 in DNA: TGCAGCGCTACCTCTCGCCGGGACAGGGGCTACGAGCAGTACTTC.

The V call is TRBV4-2, the J call TRBJ2-3; 13 bases are shared with TRBD2. The germline CDR1 and CDR2 sequences are LGHNA and YNFKEQ. This CDR3 is 16 amino acids long. V lost 3 bases, J lost 4 bases, and 4 bases stayed unmatched. CDR3 sequence (DNA): TGTGCCAGCAGCCAGGTACTAGCGGGGGGGCCAGATACGCAGTATTTT. This codes for CASSQVLAGGPDTQYF.

The rearrangement joins TRBV24-1 to TRBJ2-1; 8 nucleotides line up with TRBD2. With 1 base clipped from V and 3 bases from J, the junction kept 7 bases outside the gene matches. Germline CDR1 and CDR2: KGHDR and SFDVKD. The CDR3 totals 17 residues. CDR3 residues: CATSDFGGASGYNEQFF. In DNA, the CDR3 is TGTGCCACCAGTGATTTCGGGGGGGCTTCGGGCTACAATGAGCAGTTCTTC.

This clonotype was found once. This sequence joins TRBV11-2 and TRBJ1-1; D is unclear. Germline values: CDR1 SGHAT, CDR2 FQNNGV. This CDR3 comprises 15 residues. Trimming shortened V by 1 base and J by 0 bases, and 9 bases separated the two germline ends. The DNA for the CDR3 is TGTGCCAGCAGCTTAGTTCGGGTCATGAACACTGAAGCTTTCTTT. Translation: CASSLVRVMNTEAFF.

In its sample, this clonotype was seen a few times. This chain links TRBV4-3 with TRBJ2-1, with 8 bases matching TRBD1. V lost 0 bases to trimming and J lost 4 bases; unmatched junction nucleotides: 17. The germline gives CDR1 LGHNA, CDR2 YSLEER. This CDR3 region has 20 residues. The CDR3 DNA sequence: TGCGCCAGCAGCCAAGATGCATTACACGTCGTGACAGGGGCTTACAATGAGCAGTTCTTC. This codes for CASSQDALHVVTGAYNEQFF.

The chain couples TRBV20-1 to TRBJ2-3; 9 nucleotides agree with TRBD1. In germline, CDR1 is DFQATT, CDR2 SNEGSKA (reference sequence). This CDR3 has 16 residues. V dropped 2 bases and J dropped 3; count of bases not matched to a gene: 9. The CDR3 loop reads CSARLSGQGVTDTQYF. The CDR3 coding sequence is TGCAGTGCTAGACTCTCGGGACAGGGAGTAACAGATACGCAGTATTTT.

This clonotype has more than one count but fewer than ten. The J gene is TRBJ2-2, the V gene TRBV4-3; 7 positions agree with TRBD1. The junction had 5 bases not matched to a gene; V was cut back by 0 bases and J by 7 bases. This CDR3 has 15 amino acids. The germline CDR1 and CDR2 sequences are LGHNA and YSLEER. DNA for the CDR3: TGCGCCAGCAGCCAAGATAGGCCAGGGGGCGGGGAGCTGTTTTTT. Its protein is CASSQDRPGGGELFF.

There are many counts of this clonotype. This chain connects TRBV12-3 or TRBV12-4 to TRBJ1-1, with D hard to call. V lost 2 bases and J lost 4, with 14 bases in between. The CDR3 totals 15 residues. The CDR3 nucleotides are TGTGCCAGCAGTTTACAGGCAGGCGGGATCACTGAAGCTTTCTTT. This translates into CASSLQAGGITEAFF.

This clonotype was detected a few times. V usage is TRBV7-3 and J usage is TRBJ2-3, with a weak D call TRBD2 (6 bases). CDR1 is SGHTA and CDR2 is FQGTGA in the germline V gene. The CDR3 contains 16 residues. Deletions cut 1 base from V and 3 bases from J, with 14 bases between. CDR3 bases: TGTGCCAGCAGCTTAATCGTTAGCGGATCTACAGATACGCAGTATTTT. It codes for CASSLIVSGSTDTQYF.

This rearrangement joins TRBV7-8 to TRBJ1-6, with 8 bases aligning to TRBD1. V gave up 5 bases and J gave up 10 bases; unmatched junction bases: 7. The germline V gene encodes CDR1 SGHVS and CDR2 FQNEAQ. The CDR3 loop spans 14 amino acids. CDR3 sequence (DNA): TGTGCCAGCAGCGCAAGACAGGGGCGCTCACCCCTCCACTTT. It encodes CASSARQGRSPLHF.

V is TRBV7-9 and J is TRBJ1-6, with D tentatively TRBD1 (6 bases). The germline gives CDR1 SEHNR, CDR2 FQNEAQ (reference sequence). V lost 5 bases and J lost 8, with 10 bases in between. The CDR3 is 13 residues long. The CDR3 nucleotides read TGTGCCAGCAGCGGACCAGGGGATTCACCCCTCCACTTT. As protein: CASSGPGDSPLHF. Filled out from reference TRBV7-9 and TRBJ1-6, the complete variable domain reads DTGVSQNPRHKITKRGQNVTFRCDPISEHNRLYWYRQTLGQGPEFLTYFQNEAQLEKSRLLSDRFSAERPKGSFSTLEIQRTEQGDSAMYLCASSGPGDSPLHFGNGTRLTVT.